A single sample gave rise to the 27 T cell receptor beta chains below, sequenced in a study of blood T cell repertoires in COVID-19. Profiling relied on immunoSEQ multiplex PCR, and the TCRdb table lists in-frame clones only, not all of them. The sample yields around 190,000 clones, more than 70% seen once. Material for sequencing was peripheral blood. Source of these receptors: a woman aged 60-75 years with acute or convalescent COVID-19.

This chain uses TRBV9 with TRBJ1-5, with TRBD1 matching over 8 bases. Unmatched junction bases numbered 5, after V lost 3 bases and J lost 3 bases. Per germline, CDR1 SGDLS and CDR2 YYNGEE. The CDR3 length is 15 residues. The CDR3 spells CASSAGTGLNQPQHF. In DNA, the CDR3 is TGTGCCAGCAGCGCCGGGACAGGCCTCAATCAGCCCCAGCATTTT.

CDR3 DNA: TGTGCCAGATGGGTCGGACAAGGGGGCTACACCTTC. The encoded protein is CARWVGQGGYTF. V gene TRBV2 combines with J gene TRBJ1-2; tentative D call: TRBD1 (5 bases). The V end was cut by 9 bases, the J end by 8 bases, with 16 bases between. The CDR3 consists of 12 residues. From germline, CDR1 is SNHLY and CDR2 FYNNEI.

The chain couples TRBV18 to TRBJ2-5; 9 bases fit TRBD2. J lost 4 bases, V lost 1 base, and 10 bases had no gene match. The CDR3 is 17 residues long. Germline V gene lookup returns CDR1 KGHSH and CDR2 LQKENI. CDR3 nucleotide sequence: TGTGCCAGCTCACCACAGTCGAGCGGGAGGTTCGGAGAGACCCAGTACTTC. Its protein product is CASSPQSSGRFGETQYF.

The count of this clone is one. V usage is TRBV18 and J usage is TRBJ2-6, with 11 nucleotides matching TRBD2. The CDR3 runs 18 residues. With V trimmed by 5 bases and J by 0 bases, 6 bases remained unmatched. Per germline, CDR1 KGHSH and CDR2 LQKENI. CDR3 in DNA: TGTGCCAGCTCAGAGCTAGCGGGAGGACTCTCTGGGGCCAACGTCCTGACTTTC. Translated: CASSELAGGLSGANVLTF.

The chain uses TRBV28 and TRBJ2-3; 14 bases fit TRBD2. The CDR3 has 14 residues. Germline V gene data show CDR1 as MDHEN and CDR2 as SYDVKM. Trimming cost V 6 bases and J 8 bases; bases outside gene matches: 4. In DNA, the CDR3 is TGTGCCAGCAGACCGGGACTAGCGGGAGCTACGCAGTATTTT. Translation: CASRPGLAGATQYF.

This CDR3 reads CASKTDQKWGNQPQHF. The DNA for the CDR3 is TGTGCCAGCAAGACAGACCAAAAATGGGGCAATCAGCCCCAGCATTTT. J is TRBJ1-5 and V is TRBV6-6; tentative D call: TRBD1 (5 bases). The germline CDR1 and CDR2 sequences are MNHNY and SVGAGI (reference sequence). V dropped 7 bases and J dropped 2 bases, with 18 bases sitting between them. The CDR3 is 16 residues long.

The chain couples TRBV11-3 to TRBJ2-1; TRBD2 aligns across 7 bases. The ends lost 11 bases at V and 6 bases at J; junction bases unmatched: 4. The CDR3 extends over 11 amino acids. Germline values: CDR1 SGHNT, CDR2 YENEEA. The DNA of the CDR3 is TGTGCCGGGGGGAGGGGCAATGAGCAGTTCTTC. It translates to CAGGRGNEQFF.

The chain links TRBV18 to TRBJ1-4; D may be TRBD1 (5 bases). The CDR3 runs 13 residues. With 5 bases removed from V and 6 bases from J, the gap between germline ends came to 10 bases. Germline values: CDR1 KGHSH, CDR2 LQKENI. The chain's CDR3 is CASSFGQDEKLFF. The CDR3 DNA reads as TGTGCCAGCTCATTTGGACAAGATGAAAAACTGTTTTTT.

The chain carries TRBV5-5 and TRBJ1-1, with D unclear. The germline V gene encodes CDR1 SGHKS and CDR2 YYEKEE (reference sequence). The CDR3 is made up of 12 amino acids. V lost 5 bases, J lost 1 base, and 6 bases lay in between. The CDR3 sequence: CASRGGNTEAFF. The CDR3 coding sequence is TGTGCCAGCAGAGGAGGGAACACTGAAGCTTTCTTT. Supplemented by reference TRBV5-5 and TRBJ1-1, the full variable domain reads DAGVTQSPTHLIKTRGQQVTLRCSPISGHKSVSWYQQVLGQGPQFIFQYYEKEERGRGNFPDRFSARQFPNYSSELNVNALLLGDSALYLCASRGGNTEAFFGQGTRLTVV.

This clone appeared a few times. The chain recombines TRBV10-3 with TRBJ1-2; 7 bases match TRBD1. The CDR3 loop spans 14 amino acids. After removal of 9 bases from V and 0 bases from J, the junction contained 7 bases not matched to a gene. Per germline, CDR1 ENHRY and CDR2 SYGVKD. The CDR3 nucleotides are TGTGCCATAACGGACAGGACGTCTAACTATGGCTACACCTTC. Translation: CAITDRTSNYGYTF.

The rearrangement joins TRBV9 to TRBJ2-2; D might be TRBD1 (6 bases). The CDR3 runs 15 residues. Trimming removed 2 bases at V and 3 bases at J, with 11 bases between. Looked up from germline, CDR1 is SGDLS and CDR2 is YYNGEE. DNA of the CDR3: TGTGCCAGCAGCGTGACAGGCCTGGACACCGGGGAGCTGTTTTTT. This gives the protein CASSVTGLDTGELFF.

V is TRBV7-9 and J is TRBJ2-5; D gene unclear. Germline V lookup: CDR1 SEHNR, CDR2 FQNEAQ (reference sequence). This CDR3 has 13 amino acids. Trimming pared 2 bases from V and 5 bases from J, leaving 9 bases between. CDR3 amino acids: CASSLSGAETQYF. CDR3 DNA sequence: TGTGCCAGCAGCTTATCGGGTGCTGAGACCCAGTACTTC.

CDR3 DNA: TGTGCCAGCAGTCCGAGGCTCCCGGGAGGTCAGCCCCAGCATTTT. Translation gives CASSPRLPGGQPQHF. This chain uses TRBV2 with TRBJ1-5; D remains ambiguous. Germline V gene sequence: CDR1 SNHLY, CDR2 FYNNEI. The CDR3 length is 15 residues. The germline V and J ends were trimmed by 5 bases and 6 bases, with 17 bases remaining between them.

J is TRBJ2-3 and V is TRBV15, with 7 bases fitting TRBD2. The junction had 2 bases not matched to a gene; V was cut back by 0 bases and J by 2 bases. Germline CDR1 reads LNHNV; CDR2 reads YYDKDF (reference sequence). The CDR3 is made up of 15 amino acids. CDR3 in DNA: TGTGCCACCAGCAGAGAAGCGGGATTCACAGATACGCAGTATTTT. Encoded protein: CATSREAGFTDTQYF. Full variable domain (rest looked up from reference TRBV15 and TRBJ2-3): DAMVIQNPRYQVTQFGKPVTLSCSQTLNHNVMYWYQQKSSQAPKLLFHYYDKDFNNEADTPDNFQSRRPNTSFCFLDIRSPGLGDTAMYLCATSREAGFTDTQYFGPGTRLTVL.

The chain recombines TRBV6-5 with TRBJ2-1; TRBD2 agrees at 7 bases. Germline lookup yields CDR1 MNHEY and CDR2 SVGAGI. The junction had 5 bases not matched to a gene; V was cut back by 2 bases and J by 4 bases. There are 15 residues in the CDR3. The CDR3 DNA sequence: TGTGCCAGCAGTTACGGGGGAGGGCCTTACAATGAGCAGTTCTTC. Translating gives CASSYGGGPYNEQFF.

V usage is TRBV5-1 and J usage is TRBJ1-4; D gene ambiguous. This CDR3 region has 15 residues. Trimming pared 0 bases from V and 6 bases from J, leaving 12 bases between. CDR1 and CDR2 from the germline V gene are SGHRS and YFSETQ. The CDR3 sequence is CASSLAGRVDEKLFF. DNA of the CDR3: TGCGCCAGCAGCTTGGCCGGGAGGGTGGATGAAAAACTGTTTTTT.

J is TRBJ2-1 and V is TRBV6-5; D remains ambiguous. The CDR3 has 14 amino acids. The germline V and J ends were trimmed by 2 bases and 0 bases, with 5 bases remaining between them. Germline CDR1 MNHEY, CDR2 SVGAGI. CDR3: CASSYVRSYNEQFF. As DNA, the CDR3 is TGTGCCAGCAGTTACGTGCGCTCCTACAATGAGCAGTTCTTC.

The chain's CDR3 is CASSLAEGSRNYEQYF. CDR3 coding DNA: TGTGCCAGCAGCTTGGCGGAGGGTTCGAGGAACTACGAGCAGTACTTC. The chain links TRBV5-8 to TRBJ2-7, with TRBD2 as a possible D gene (6 bases). Trimming left V 0 bases short and J 3 bases short, with 16 bases between. Per germline, CDR1 SGHTS and CDR2 YDEGEE. The CDR3 loop spans 16 amino acids.

This clone was seen only once. This chain connects TRBV30 to TRBJ1-1; D perhaps matches TRBD1 (6 bases). CDR3 size: 14 residues. Trimming stripped 4 bases from V and 1 base from J, with 13 bases between. Germline values: CDR1 GTSNPN, CDR2 SVGIG (reference sequence). CDR3 loop: CAWTVLGGNTEAFF. CDR3 nucleotides: TGTGCCTGGACTGTTCTAGGGGGGAACACTGAAGCTTTCTTT.

The chain links TRBV10-3 to TRBJ2-2; 8 bases align to TRBD2. Germline assignment: CDR1 ENHRY and CDR2 SYGVKD. The V segment lost 5 bases and the J segment 4 bases; nucleotides outside the gene matches: 0. The CDR3 extends over 13 amino acids. CDR3 in DNA: TGTGCCATCAGTAGCGGGAGCACCGGGGAGCTGTTTTTT. Its translation is CAISSGSTGELFF.

This chain connects TRBV9 to TRBJ2-1; 7 bases are a match to TRBD2. The V and J ends lost 2 bases and 3 bases, in that order; junction bases with no gene match: 8. CDR3 length: 16 residues. The germline V gene encodes CDR1 SGDLS and CDR2 YYNGEE. The CDR3 here is CASSVQRLAGYNEQFF. DNA for the CDR3: TGTGCCAGCAGCGTCCAGAGGTTAGCGGGCTACAATGAGCAGTTCTTC. The variable domain in full, with the rest retrieved from reference TRBV9 and TRBJ2-1, is DSGVTQTPKHLITATGQRVTLRCSPRSGDLSVYWYQQSLDQGLQFLIQYYNGEERAKGNILERFSAQQFPDLHSELNLSSLELGDSALYFCASSVQRLAGYNEQFFGPGTRLTVL.

This clone was recorded a few times. The V call is TRBV5-6, the J call TRBJ1-6; weak D call: TRBD1 (5 bases). The CDR3 contains 16 residues. Germline V lookup: CDR1 SGHDT, CDR2 YYEEEE. Between the trimmed V and J ends, which lost 1 base and 10 bases, there was a span of 18 bases. The CDR3 coding sequence is TGTGCCAGCAGCTTGAACCCGGACAATCTTTGGTCACCCCTCCACTTT. Encoded protein: CASSLNPDNLWSPLHF.

The J gene is TRBJ1-1, the V gene TRBV10-3; the D is unclear. The CDR3 is 19 amino acids. Looked up from germline, CDR1 is ENHRY and CDR2 is SYGVKD. The V end was cut by 1 base, the J end by 4 bases, with 25 bases between. DNA of the CDR3: TGTGCCATCAGTGAGTATAAGGCGGGCTCCACGGTGGATGGCACTGAAGCTTTCTTT. Translating it yields CAISEYKAGSTVDGTEAFF.

This clone has a handful of counts. This chain links TRBV4-1 with TRBJ1-5, with TRBD1 matching over 7 bases. This CDR3 has 15 amino acids. CDR1 is MGHRA, CDR2 YSYEKL, per germline. V shed 4 bases and J 7 bases; nucleotides not matched to a gene: 10. CDR3 sequence reads: CASSPLEGAGQPQHF. The CDR3 DNA reads as TGCGCCAGCAGCCCCCTAGAGGGGGCAGGGCAGCCCCAGCATTTT.

The chain uses TRBV19 and TRBJ1-4; D not certain. CDR1 and CDR2 (germline): LNHDA, SQIVND (reference sequence). Trimming removed 5 bases at V and 4 bases at J, with 14 bases between. The CDR3 loop spans 15 amino acids. CDR3 bases: TGTGCCAGTAGTGCCCTAGAACGGATTAATGAAAAACTGTTTTTT. Protein: CASSALERINEKLFF.

The rearrangement joins TRBV6-5 to TRBJ2-7; 7 bases match TRBD2. The CDR3 covers 14 residues. V gave up 4 bases and J gave up 4 bases; unmatched junction bases: 7. The germline V gene has CDR1 MNHEY and CDR2 SVGAGI. The CDR3 sequence: CASSSLREGYEQYF. The CDR3 DNA reads as TGTGCCAGCAGTTCCCTCAGGGAGGGATACGAGCAGTACTTC.

With regard to this clone: Other DNA sequences within the sample encode an identical CDR3. V usage is TRBV9 and J usage is TRBJ2-6; D is possibly TRBD1 (5 bases). CDR3 length: 15 amino acids. From germline, CDR1 is SGDLS and CDR2 YYNGEE. The V and J ends lost 0 bases and 4 bases respectively, with 8 bases between them. In nucleotides, the CDR3 is TGTGCCAGCAGCGTAGAAGGGGCCGGGGCCAACGTCCTGACTTTC. Protein product: CASSVEGAGANVLTF.